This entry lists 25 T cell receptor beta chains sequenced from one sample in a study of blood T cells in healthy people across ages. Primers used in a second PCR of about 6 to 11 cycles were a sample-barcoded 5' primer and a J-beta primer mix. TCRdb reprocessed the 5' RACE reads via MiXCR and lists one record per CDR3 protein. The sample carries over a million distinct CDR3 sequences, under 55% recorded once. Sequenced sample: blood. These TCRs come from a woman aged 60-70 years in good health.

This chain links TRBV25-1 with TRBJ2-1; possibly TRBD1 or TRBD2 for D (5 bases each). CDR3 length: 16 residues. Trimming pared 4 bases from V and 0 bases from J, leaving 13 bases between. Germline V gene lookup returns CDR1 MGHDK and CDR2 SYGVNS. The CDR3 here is CASSVSGPYSYNEQFF. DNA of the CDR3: TGTGCCAGCAGTGTGTCGGGGCCTTACTCCTACAATGAGCAGTTCTTC.

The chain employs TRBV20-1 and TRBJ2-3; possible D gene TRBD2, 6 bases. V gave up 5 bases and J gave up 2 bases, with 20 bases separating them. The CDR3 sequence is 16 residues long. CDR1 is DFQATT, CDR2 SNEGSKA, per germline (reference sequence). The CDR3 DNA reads TGCAGTGCTGTCGATTGGGAGGCGGAGGCCACAGATACGCAGTATTTT. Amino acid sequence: CSAVDWEAEATDTQYF.

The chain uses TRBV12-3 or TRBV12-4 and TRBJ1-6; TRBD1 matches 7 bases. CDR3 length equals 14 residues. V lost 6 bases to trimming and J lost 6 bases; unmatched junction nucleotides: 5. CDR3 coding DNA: TGTGCCAGCAGCCTGACAGGGAGTAATTCACCCCTCCACTTT. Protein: CASSLTGSNSPLHF.

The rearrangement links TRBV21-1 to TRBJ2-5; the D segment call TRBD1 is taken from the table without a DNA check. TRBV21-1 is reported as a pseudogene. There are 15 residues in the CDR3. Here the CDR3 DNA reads TGTGCCAGCAGCCCTACCCGGACACTACAAGAGACCCAGTACTTC. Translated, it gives CASSPTRTLQETQYF.

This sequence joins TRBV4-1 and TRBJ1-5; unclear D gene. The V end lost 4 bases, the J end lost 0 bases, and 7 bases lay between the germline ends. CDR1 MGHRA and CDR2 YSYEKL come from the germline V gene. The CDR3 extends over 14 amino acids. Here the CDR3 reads CASSPASSNQPQHF. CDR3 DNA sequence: TGCGCCAGCAGCCCCGCAAGTAGCAATCAGCCCCAGCATTTT.

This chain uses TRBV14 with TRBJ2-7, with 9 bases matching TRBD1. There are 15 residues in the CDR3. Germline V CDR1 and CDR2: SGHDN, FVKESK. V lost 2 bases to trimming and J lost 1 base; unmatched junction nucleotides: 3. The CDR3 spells CASSQYGTGSYEQYF. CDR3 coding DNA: TGTGCCAGCAGCCAATATGGGACAGGGTCCTACGAGCAGTACTTC.

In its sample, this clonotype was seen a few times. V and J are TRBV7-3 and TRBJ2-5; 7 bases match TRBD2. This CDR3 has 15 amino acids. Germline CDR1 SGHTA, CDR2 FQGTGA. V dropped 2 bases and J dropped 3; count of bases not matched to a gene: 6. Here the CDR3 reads CASSLSDGLEETQYF. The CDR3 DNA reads TGTGCCAGCAGCTTATCGGACGGACTAGAAGAGACCCAGTACTTC.

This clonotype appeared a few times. DNA for the CDR3: TGTGCCAGCAGCCAAGTAGGGACAGGGGATAATGAGCAGTTCTTC. Translation gives CASSQVGTGDNEQFF. V is TRBV9 and J is TRBJ2-1; 10 bases map to TRBD1. The CDR3 is 15 amino acids. Looked up from germline, CDR1 is SGDLS and CDR2 is YYNGEE. After removal of 4 bases from V and 7 bases from J, the junction contained 8 bases not matched to a gene.

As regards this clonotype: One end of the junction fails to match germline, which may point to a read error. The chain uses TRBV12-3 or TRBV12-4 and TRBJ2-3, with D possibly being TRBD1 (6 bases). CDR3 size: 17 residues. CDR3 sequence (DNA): TGTGCCAGCAGTTTCCCCCCACCGCCTAAGAGGACAGATATGCAGTATTTT. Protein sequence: CASSFPPPPKRTDMQYF.

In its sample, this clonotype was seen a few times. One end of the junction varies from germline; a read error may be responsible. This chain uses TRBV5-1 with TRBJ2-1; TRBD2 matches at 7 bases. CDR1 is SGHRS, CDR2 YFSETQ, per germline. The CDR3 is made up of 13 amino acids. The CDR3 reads CASSPGTNNEQFF. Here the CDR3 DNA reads TGTGCCAGCAGCCCCGGGACTAACAATGAGCAGTTCTTC.

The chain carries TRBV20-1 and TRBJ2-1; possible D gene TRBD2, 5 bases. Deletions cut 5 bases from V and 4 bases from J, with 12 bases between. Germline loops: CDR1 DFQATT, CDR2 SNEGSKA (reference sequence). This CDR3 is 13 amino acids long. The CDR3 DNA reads TGCAGTGCTCCTCCAGAGCGGTACAATGAGCAGTTCTTC. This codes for CSAPPERYNEQFF.

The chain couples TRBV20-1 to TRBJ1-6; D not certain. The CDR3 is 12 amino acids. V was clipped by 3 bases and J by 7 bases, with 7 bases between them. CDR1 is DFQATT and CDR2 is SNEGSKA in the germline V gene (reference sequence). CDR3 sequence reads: CSASTGNSPLHF. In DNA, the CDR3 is TGCAGTGCTAGTACTGGGAATTCACCCCTCCACTTT.

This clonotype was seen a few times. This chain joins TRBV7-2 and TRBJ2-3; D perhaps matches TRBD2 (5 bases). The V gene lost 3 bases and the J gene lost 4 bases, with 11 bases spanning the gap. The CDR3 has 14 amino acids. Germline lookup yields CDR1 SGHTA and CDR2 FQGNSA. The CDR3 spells CASSFTSAADTQYF. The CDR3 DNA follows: TGTGCCAGCAGCTTTACTAGTGCGGCAGATACGCAGTATTTT.

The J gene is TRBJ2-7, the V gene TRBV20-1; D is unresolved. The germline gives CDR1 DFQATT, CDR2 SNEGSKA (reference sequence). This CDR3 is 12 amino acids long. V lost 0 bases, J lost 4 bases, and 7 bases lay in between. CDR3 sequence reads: CSARDSGYEQYF. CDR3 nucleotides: TGCAGTGCTAGAGATTCCGGTTACGAGCAGTACTTC.

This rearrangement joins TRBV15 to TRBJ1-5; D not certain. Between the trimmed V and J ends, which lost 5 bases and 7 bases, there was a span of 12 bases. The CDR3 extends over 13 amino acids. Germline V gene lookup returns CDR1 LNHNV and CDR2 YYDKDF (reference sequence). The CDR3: CATSPDAGQPQHF. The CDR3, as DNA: TGTGCCACCAGCCCCGACGCGGGCCAGCCCCAGCATTTT.

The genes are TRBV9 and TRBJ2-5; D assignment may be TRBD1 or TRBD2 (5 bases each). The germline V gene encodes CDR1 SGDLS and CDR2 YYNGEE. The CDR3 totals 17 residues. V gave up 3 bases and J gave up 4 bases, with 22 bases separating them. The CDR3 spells CASSDGPGDAPSETQYF. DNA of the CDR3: TGTGCCAGCAGCGACGGGCCTGGGGACGCACCATCAGAGACCCAGTACTTC.

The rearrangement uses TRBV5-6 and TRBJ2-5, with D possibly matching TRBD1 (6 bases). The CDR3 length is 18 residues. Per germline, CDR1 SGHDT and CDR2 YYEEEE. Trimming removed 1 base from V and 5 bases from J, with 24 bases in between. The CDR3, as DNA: TGTGCCAGCAGCTTGAGGCCGCAAACAGGGTTTCTTGCGGAGACCCAGTACTTC. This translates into CASSLRPQTGFLAETQYF.

The CDR3 sequence: CAVAGGYNEQYF. DNA for the CDR3: TGTGCAGTAGCGGGAGGATACAATGAGCAGTACTTC. This chain links TRBV15 with TRBJ2-5, with TRBD2 matching 10 bases. CDR1 and CDR2 (germline): LNHNV, YYDKDF (reference sequence). This CDR3 is built from 12 residues.

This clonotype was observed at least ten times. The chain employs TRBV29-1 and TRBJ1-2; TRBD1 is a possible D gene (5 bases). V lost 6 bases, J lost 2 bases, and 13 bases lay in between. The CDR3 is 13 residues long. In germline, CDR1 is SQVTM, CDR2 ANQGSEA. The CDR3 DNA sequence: TGCAGCGTCACGGACGGGGCGAACTATGGCTACACCTTC. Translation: CSVTDGANYGYTF.

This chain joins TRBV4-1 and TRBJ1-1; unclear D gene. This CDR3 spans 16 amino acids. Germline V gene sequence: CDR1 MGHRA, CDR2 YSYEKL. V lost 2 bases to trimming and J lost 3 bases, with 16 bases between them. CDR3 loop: CASSQSQGAVYTEAFF. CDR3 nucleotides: TGCGCCAGCAGCCAATCCCAAGGTGCGGTGTACACTGAAGCTTTCTTT.

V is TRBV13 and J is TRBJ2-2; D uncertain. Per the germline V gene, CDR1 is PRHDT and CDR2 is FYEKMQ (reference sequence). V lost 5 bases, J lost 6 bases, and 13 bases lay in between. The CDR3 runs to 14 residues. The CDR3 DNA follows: TGTGCCAGCAGCCCCCCCGCATATCCCGGGGAGCTGTTTTTT. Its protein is CASSPPAYPGELFF.

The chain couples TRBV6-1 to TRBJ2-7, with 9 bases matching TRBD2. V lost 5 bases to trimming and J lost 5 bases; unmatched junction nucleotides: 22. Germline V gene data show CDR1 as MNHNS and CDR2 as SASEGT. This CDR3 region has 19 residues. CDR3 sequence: CASSLKGLAPRGRFDEQYF. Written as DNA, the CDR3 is TGTGCCAGCAGTCTCAAGGGACTAGCACCGAGGGGAAGGTTTGACGAGCAGTACTTC.

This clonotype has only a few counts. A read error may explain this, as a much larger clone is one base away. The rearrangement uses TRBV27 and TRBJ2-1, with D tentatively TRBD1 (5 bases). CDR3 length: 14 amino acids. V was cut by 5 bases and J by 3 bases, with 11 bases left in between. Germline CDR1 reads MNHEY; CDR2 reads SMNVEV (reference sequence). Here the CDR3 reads CASSVQGNYNEQFF. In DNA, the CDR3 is TGTGCCAGCAGTGTCCAGGGTAACTACAATGAGCAGTTCTTC.

The CDR3 bases are TGCAGTGCTAGCATCGCAGATAATTCACCCCTCCACTTT. This translates into CSASIADNSPLHF. The chain recombines TRBV20-1 with TRBJ1-6; D unresolved. Germline values: CDR1 DFQATT, CDR2 SNEGSKA (reference sequence). The CDR3 is made up of 13 amino acids. V lost 3 bases to trimming and J lost 5 bases, with 8 bases between them.

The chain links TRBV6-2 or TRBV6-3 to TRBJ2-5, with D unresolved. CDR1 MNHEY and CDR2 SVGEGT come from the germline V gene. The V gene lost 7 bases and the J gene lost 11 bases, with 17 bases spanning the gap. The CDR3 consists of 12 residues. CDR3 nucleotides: TGTGCCAGCAAGGGCCCCTACAGTGAGCAGTACTTC. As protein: CASKGPYSEQYF.